This T cell receptor beta chain was documented in a study of blood T cells in healthy people across ages. Study information: About one barcoded beta molecule per two T cells came from capture by template switching. General study points: The study lacked donor CMV status, which possibly confounded expanded clonotype changes.

PCR was performed a second time for about 7 to 12 cycles using a sample-barcoded 5' primer and a J-beta primer mix. A single record per CDR3 protein comes from TCRdb applying MiXCR to the 5' RACE reads. The table lists around 1,900,000 distinct CDR3 sequences, approximately 39% of them singletons. There are a few counts of this clonotype. Antigen: not known. Sequencing input: blood. This sequence originates from a human donor in good health.

CDR3 DNA sequence: TGTGCCAGCAGTGGGGGATTCGCTGGCCCCACAGATACGCAGTATTTT. Translating it yields CASSGGFAGPTDTQYF. The chain joins TRBV25-1 to TRBJ2-3; no firm D call. CDR1 and CDR2 (germline): MGHDK, SYGVNS. V was trimmed by 4 bases and J by 2 bases, leaving 16 bases between them. The CDR3 is 16 amino acids.